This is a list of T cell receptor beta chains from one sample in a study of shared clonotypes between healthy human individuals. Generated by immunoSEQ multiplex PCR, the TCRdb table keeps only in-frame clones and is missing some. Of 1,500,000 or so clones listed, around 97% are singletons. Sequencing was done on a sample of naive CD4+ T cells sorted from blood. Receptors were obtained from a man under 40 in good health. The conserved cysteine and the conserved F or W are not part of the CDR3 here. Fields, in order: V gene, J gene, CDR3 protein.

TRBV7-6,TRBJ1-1,ASSLVIMGLNTEAF
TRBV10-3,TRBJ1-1,ATLTPGRMNTEAF
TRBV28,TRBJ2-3,ASTREGREDTQY
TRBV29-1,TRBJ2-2,SVGRGTGELF
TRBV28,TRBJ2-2,ASLELGAGNTGELF
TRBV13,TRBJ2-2,ASSLASGTGRTGELF
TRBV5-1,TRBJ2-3,ASSFLLRELSTDTQY
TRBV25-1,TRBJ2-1,ASSGGREPYNEQF
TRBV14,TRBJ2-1,ASSQGLGSYEQF
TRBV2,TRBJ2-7,ASSWTSGRAFEQY
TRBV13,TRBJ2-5,ASSLGPREGEETQY
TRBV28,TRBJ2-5,ASRSPGDKTQY
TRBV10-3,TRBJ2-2,AISGSSGTHNTGELF
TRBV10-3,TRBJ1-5,AISTGLTPQH
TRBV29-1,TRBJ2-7,SVVGDRGNEQY
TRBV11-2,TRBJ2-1,ASSLSHLGGNEQF
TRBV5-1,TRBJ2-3,ASSLTSLGTALSTDTQY
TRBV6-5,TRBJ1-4,ASSWGGSTNEKLF
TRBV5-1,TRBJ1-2,ASTGTTYGYT
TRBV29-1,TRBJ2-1,SVEGWDSSYNEQF
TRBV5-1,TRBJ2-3,ASSPVRGSAETTDTQY
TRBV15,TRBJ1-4,ATSRDAGEKLF
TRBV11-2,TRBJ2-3,ASSLVKGRVGTDTQY
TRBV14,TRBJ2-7,ASSQVNSGYEQY
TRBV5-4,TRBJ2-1,ASSLRGDYRNEQF
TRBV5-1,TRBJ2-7,ASSSGGQMSSYEQY
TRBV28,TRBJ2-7,ASSLPGLGGEQY
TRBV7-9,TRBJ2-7,ASSAYYEQY
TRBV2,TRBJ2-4,ASAFLLAALGSIQY
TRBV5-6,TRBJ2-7,ASSLRRGYEQY
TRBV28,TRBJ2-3,ASSDTSGSIDTQY
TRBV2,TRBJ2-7,ASRKTSGSSYEQY
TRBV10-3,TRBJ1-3,AIRDPLDKGGWRNTIY
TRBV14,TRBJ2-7,ASSLAGPTYEQY
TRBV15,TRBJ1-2,ATGTDYGYT
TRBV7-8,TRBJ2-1,ASTYPPSGLAGGKGLDEQF
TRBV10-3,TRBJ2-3,AISDLLAGGTTDTQY
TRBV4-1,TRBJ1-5,ASSPYLWEGASNQPQH
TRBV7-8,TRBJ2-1,AIITGNEQF
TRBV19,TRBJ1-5,ASSMGHYSNQPQH